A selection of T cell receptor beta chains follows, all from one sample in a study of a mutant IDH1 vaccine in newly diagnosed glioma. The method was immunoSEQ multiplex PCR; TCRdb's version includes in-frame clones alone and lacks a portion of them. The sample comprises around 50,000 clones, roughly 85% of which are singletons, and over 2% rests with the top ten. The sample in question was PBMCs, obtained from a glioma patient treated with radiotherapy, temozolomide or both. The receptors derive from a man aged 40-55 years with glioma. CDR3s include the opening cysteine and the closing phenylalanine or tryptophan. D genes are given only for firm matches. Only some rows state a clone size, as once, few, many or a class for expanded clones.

TGTGCCAGCAGCCAACAGGGGGTTAACACCGGGGAGCTGTTTTTT,CASSQQGVNTGELFF,-,TRBV7-3,TRBD1,TRBJ2-2
TGTGCCATCAGCAGGCAAGACCCCAATGAGCAGTTCTTC,CAISRQDPNEQFF,-,TRBV10-3,-,TRBJ2-1
TGTGCCAGTAGTCTCTCACAGGGGAGAGGAGCTTTCTTT,CASSLSQGRGAFF,few,TRBV19,TRBD1,TRBJ1-1
TGTGCCAGCAGTGACCCACGTAGCGTTGTTCGAGGGGATACGCAGTATTTT,CASSDPRSVVRGDTQYF,-,TRBV6-1,-,TRBJ2-3
TGTGCCAGCAGCTTTATGGGTGGTGGCTACACCTTC,CASSFMGGGYTF,-,TRBV27,-,TRBJ1-2
TGTGCCAGCAGCTTGGTTCCAACCGTGGAGGTCTTC,CASSLVPTVEVF,-,TRBV5-6,-,TRBJ2-1
TGTGCCAGCAGGGACAGCTACTATGGCTACACCTTC,CASRDSYYGYTF,-,TRBV6-5,-,TRBJ1-2
TGTGCCAGCAGTTACACTAGCGGGAGGGGGACGCAGTATTTT,CASSYTSGRGTQYF,-,TRBV6-5,TRBD2,TRBJ2-3
TGTGCCAGCAGTCCTAACCTCCGAACTTTCTTT,CASSPNLRTFF,once,TRBV11-2,-,TRBJ1-1
TGCGCCAGCAGCTTGGACACAGATACGCAGTATTTT,CASSLDTDTQYF,few,TRBV5-1,-,TRBJ2-3
TGTGCCAGCAGCGGAGAGGGACATCCCTATGGCTACACCTTC,CASSGEGHPYGYTF,-,TRBV7-9,-,TRBJ1-2
TGTGCCAGCGGAGTAGGGGAGCAGTTCTTC,CASGVGEQFF,-,TRBV6-1,-,TRBJ2-1
TGTGCCACCAGCAGAGATAGGGGGCTAGTATACGAGCAGTACTTC,CATSRDRGLVYEQYF,-,TRBV15,TRBD1,TRBJ2-7
TGCGCCAGCAGGTACGAGCGCTGCTACGAGCAGTACTTC,CASRYERCYEQYF,-,TRBV4-1,-,TRBJ2-7
TGTGCCAGCAGTTACTCGAATAGGGATGGCTACACCTTC,CASSYSNRDGYTF,-,TRBV6-6,-,TRBJ1-2
TGTGCCAGTAGACGGGACTCGACGCGGAACACTGAAGCTTTCTTT,CASRRDSTRNTEAFF,few,TRBV19,-,TRBJ1-1
TGTGCCAGCAACGCCGGGACTAGCGGGAGTTTTAAGTTCTTC,CASNAGTSGSFKFF,-,TRBV6-5,TRBD2,TRBJ2-1
TGCAGCGCCCGTCCCGGGGAAACTGAAGCTTTCTTT,CSARPGETEAFF,few,TRBV29-1,-,TRBJ1-1
TGTGCCGCGACACCGGGACCCCAGGAGGGGGAGACCCAGTACTTC,CAATPGPQEGETQYF,-,TRBV10-3,-,TRBJ2-5
TGTGCCAGCAGCTTAATCGCTAGCGGGAGCTCCTACGAGCAGTACTTC,CASSLIASGSSYEQYF,-,TRBV11-2,TRBD2,TRBJ2-7
TGCGCCAGCAGCTTCCGGGGGGCTTCCTACGAGCAGTACTTC,CASSFRGASYEQYF,-,TRBV5-1,-,TRBJ2-7
TGTGCCAGCAGCTTTCAAGCGGGAGGGACCTACGAGCAGTACTTC,CASSFQAGGTYEQYF,-,TRBV5-4,TRBD2,TRBJ2-7